These 13 T cell receptor beta chains were all obtained from the same sample, sequenced in a study of shared clonotypes between healthy human individuals (dated by TCRdb to between 2020 and 2021). Receptor libraries were prepared by the immunoSEQ multiplex PCR assay. In its TCRdb copy, this immuneACCESS table keeps in-frame sequences only and misses some clones. Where compared with another copy, unresolved V genes explain less than half of these, and the others have no known cause. The sample includes 1,500,000 or so clones, with roughly 98.5% observed a single time. The top ten hold roughly 0.35% of the sample. Sequenced material: naive CD4+ T cells sorted from blood. The sample's cell subset or site label, in plain terms: CD45RA+ positively selected. Source of these receptors: a young man in good health.

The genes are TRBV6-5 and TRBJ2-1; 10 bases agree with TRBD1. The V segment lost 6 bases and the J segment 4 bases; nucleotides outside the gene matches: 6. The CDR3 loop spans 15 amino acids. The germline CDR1 and CDR2 sequences are MNHEY and SVGAGI. This chain's CDR3 is CASSPPGQGYNEQFF. The CDR3 DNA reads TGTGCCAGCAGCCCCCCGGGACAGGGGTACAATGAGCAGTTCTTC.

The V and J genes are TRBV7-9 and TRBJ2-5; 9 bases agree with TRBD1. CDR3 length: 13 amino acids. J was trimmed by 4 bases and V by 8 bases; bases with no gene match: 5. Germline CDR1 SEHNR, CDR2 FQNEAQ (reference sequence). CDR3 coding DNA: TGTGCCAGCCAGACAGGGGGACCAGAGACCCAGTACTTC. Its translation is CASQTGGPETQYF.

This chain links TRBV27 with TRBJ2-1; D uncertain. V was pared by 1 base and J by 8 bases, with 3 bases between. The germline V gene encodes CDR1 MNHEY and CDR2 SMNVEV (reference sequence). The CDR3 consists of 11 residues. CDR3 protein: CASSLYDEQFF. In DNA, the CDR3 is TGTGCCAGCAGTTTATATGATGAGCAGTTCTTC.

Concerning this clone: An end of the junction does not agree with germline; a read error may underlie this. The chain combines TRBV5-4 with TRBJ2-7, with TRBD2 identical over 7 bases. CDR3 length equals 13 residues. Germline values: CDR1 SGHNT, CDR2 YYREEE (reference sequence). The CDR3 spells CASSLAIGRERYF. CDR3 in DNA: TGTGCCAGCAGCTTGGCTATTGGGAGGGAGCGGTACTTC. The whole variable domain, filled in from reference TRBV5-4 and TRBJ2-7, reads ETGVTQSPTHLIKTRGQQVTLRCSSQSGHNTVSWYQQALGQGPQFIFQYYREEENGRGNFPPRFSGLQFPNYSSELNVNALELDDSALYLCASSLAIGRERYFGPGTRLTVT.

This clone appeared once. The CDR3, as DNA: TGCGCCAGCAGTGAGTCACCGCCAAGGGAGCAGTACTTC. This encodes CASSESPPREQYF. The chain employs TRBV10-2 and TRBJ2-7, with D uncertain. Germline V lookup: CDR1 WSHSY, CDR2 SAAADI. V was pared by 0 bases and J by 7 bases, with 10 bases between. This CDR3 spans 13 amino acids.

The chain uses TRBV19 and TRBJ2-1; D is unclear. CDR1 is LNHDA and CDR2 is SQIVND in the germline V gene (reference sequence). The V and J ends lost 5 bases and 0 bases respectively, with 11 bases between them. This CDR3 is 15 amino acids long. CDR3 sequence (DNA): TGTGCCAGTAGTTACAGCGCCCGCTCCTACAATGAGCAGTTCTTC. This sequence encodes CASSYSARSYNEQFF.

The genes are TRBV19 and TRBJ2-5; no firm D call. The V end was cut by 4 bases, the J end by 3 bases, with 12 bases between. The CDR3 covers 14 residues. Germline V gene lookup returns CDR1 LNHDA and CDR2 SQIVND (reference sequence). The CDR3 region has the DNA TGTGCCAGTAGTAGCTTAAGGGCCGAAGAGACCCAGTACTTC. Translating it yields CASSSLRAEETQYF.

The chain uses TRBV18 and TRBJ2-5; 11 bases fit TRBD1. The length of the CDR3 is 16 residues. V dropped 0 bases and J dropped 5; count of bases not matched to a gene: 5. CDR1 is KGHSH and CDR2 is LQKENI in the germline V gene. The chain's CDR3 is CASSPPRTGGLETQYF. CDR3 bases: TGTGCCAGCTCACCACCTCGGACAGGGGGCCTTGAGACCCAGTACTTC.

Only a few counts were recorded for this clone. The CDR3 protein is CASSAGQPYEQYF. CDR3 bases: TGCGCCAGCAGCGCGGGACAGCCCTACGAGCAGTACTTC. V usage is TRBV5-1 and J usage is TRBJ2-7, with a possible D match to TRBD1 (7 bases). V dropped 4 bases and J dropped 2 bases, with 10 bases sitting between them. The CDR3 runs 13 residues. The germline V gene encodes CDR1 SGHRS and CDR2 YFSETQ.

The chain is built from TRBV4-1 and TRBJ1-1; 7 bases match TRBD1. Germline loops: CDR1 MGHRA, CDR2 YSYEKL. With V trimmed by 4 bases and J by 0 bases, 14 bases remained unmatched. This CDR3 contains 18 residues. The CDR3 DNA follows: TGCGCCAGCAGCCCCCACCTGGACAGGACTCCCTTGAACACTGAAGCTTTCTTT. This encodes CASSPHLDRTPLNTEAFF.

The genes are TRBV19 and TRBJ1-2; D may be TRBD1 (5 bases). CDR1 is LNHDA and CDR2 is SQIVND in the germline V gene (reference sequence). The CDR3 length is 12 residues. Trimming cost V 3 bases and J 11 bases, with 13 bases left between them. In nucleotides, the CDR3 is TGTGCCAGTAGTATTGTCGGCAGGGTGTACACCTTC. Amino acids: CASSIVGRVYTF.

As regards this clone: Other nucleotide sequences from this sample produce the same CDR3. The rearrangement uses TRBV9 and TRBJ2-5; D is ambiguous. V lost 0 bases, J lost 4 bases, and 7 bases lay in between. This CDR3 contains 13 residues. CDR1 is SGDLS and CDR2 is YYNGEE in the germline V gene. The CDR3, as DNA: TGTGCCAGCAGCGTAGGACTGGGAGAGACCCAGTACTTC. The encoded protein is CASSVGLGETQYF.

This rearrangement joins TRBV9 to TRBJ1-1, with D possibly matching TRBD1 (5 bases). V shed 4 bases and J shed 8 bases, with 12 bases lying between them. Germline CDR1 SGDLS, CDR2 YYNGEE. This CDR3 is built from 12 residues. CDR3 bases: TGTGCCAGCAGCACAACAGGTTACGAAGCTTTCTTT. Translation gives CASSTTGYEAFF.